The 13 T cell receptor beta chains below were found in one sample sequenced in a study of regulatory T cells in long-lasting Graves disease. Both iRepertoire HTBI primers and Arm-PCR of CDR3 regions were used to build the TCR beta libraries. TCRdb reprocessed the multiplex PCR reads with MiXCR, giving one entry per CDR3 protein. The data hold roughly 610,000 distinct CDR3 sequences, with approximately 15% observed a single time. Documented time point: newly diagnosed GD, antithyroid drugs for less than 3 months. Isolated PBMC RNA provided the starting material for the TCR library. This same sample was also part of a study on T cells in Graves' hyperthyroidism and ophthalmopathy.

The sample here was peripheral blood mononuclear cells (PBMCs), taken at new diagnosis, from a patient treated with antithyroid drugs. These receptors were obtained from a woman in her twenties or thirties with Graves disease.

In its sample, this clonotype was seen a few times. This chain connects TRBV3-1 to TRBJ2-3; D ambiguous. V was pared by 1 base and J by 12 bases, with 11 bases between. The CDR3 runs to 12 residues. Looked up from germline, CDR1 is LGHDT and CDR2 is YNNKEL (reference sequence). CDR3 residues: CASSQGTARQYF. The CDR3 nucleotides read TGTGCCAGCAGCCAAGGGACGGCTCGACAGTATTTT.

This clonotype was recorded a few times. The gene calls are TRBV20-1 and TRBJ2-3, with 7 bases identical to TRBD2. V shed 0 bases, J shed 8 bases, and the junction held 17 bases outside the gene matches. The germline V gene has CDR1 DFQATT and CDR2 SNEGSKA (reference sequence). CDR3 length: 17 residues. CDR3: CSARDADGLGVSGTQYF. DNA for the CDR3: TGCAGTGCTAGAGATGCGGACGGACTAGGAGTTTCGGGTACGCAGTATTTT.

There are a few counts of this clonotype. The chain carries TRBV5-4 and TRBJ2-7; 7 positions match TRBD1. This CDR3 spans 14 amino acids. CDR1 and CDR2 from the germline V gene are SGHNT and YYREEE (reference sequence). V trimming: 2 bases; J trimming: 3 bases; junction bases outside the gene matches: 5. This chain's CDR3 is CASSLGQDYYEQYF. CDR3 nucleotides: TGTGCCAGCAGCTTAGGACAGGATTACTACGAGCAGTACTTC.

This clonotype came up a few times. The chain joins TRBV5-6 to TRBJ2-7; perhaps TRBD2 as D (6 bases). The germline gives CDR1 SGHDT, CDR2 YYEEEE. The germline V and J ends were trimmed by 7 bases and 5 bases, with 16 bases remaining between them. The CDR3 has 13 residues. Written as DNA, the CDR3 is TGTGCCAGCGCCTCGGAGGGCCGGGACGAGCAGTACTTC. It yields the protein CASASEGRDEQYF.

The rearrangement joins TRBV19 to TRBJ2-3, with TRBD2 matching 8 bases. CDR1 and CDR2 from the germline V gene are LNHDA and SQIVND (reference sequence). CDR3 length equals 15 residues. Trimming took 11 bases from V and 6 from J; bases not matched to a gene: 16. The CDR3 DNA follows: TGTGCCTGTTCCGAAACTAGCGGCCTCGGGGATACGCAGTATTTT. Protein sequence: CACSETSGLGDTQYF.

The chain's CDR3 is CASSPAGLAGGFGSETQYF. CDR3 sequence (DNA): TGTGCCAGCTCACCAGCGGGGCTAGCGGGAGGTTTCGGTAGCGAGACCCAGTACTTC. The chain is built from TRBV18 and TRBJ2-5; 11 bases are shared with TRBD2. Germline trimming cut 2 bases from V and 5 bases from J; bases unmatched to any gene: 16. Germline V lookup: CDR1 KGHSH, CDR2 LQKENI. The CDR3 runs to 19 residues. The whole variable domain, filled in from reference TRBV18 and TRBJ2-5, reads NAGVMQNPRHLVRRRGQEARLRCSPMKGHSHVYWYRQLPEEGLKFMVYLQKENIIDESGMPKERFSAEFPKEGPSILRIQQVVRGDSAAYFCASSPAGLAGGFGSETQYFGPGTRLLVL.

This clonotype was picked up many times. The rearrangement uses TRBV6-1 and TRBJ2-1, with TRBD2 matching 10 bases. After removal of 6 bases from V and 2 bases from J, the junction contained 4 bases not matched to a gene. Looked up from germline, CDR1 is MNHNS and CDR2 is SASEGT. This CDR3 is built from 15 residues. The CDR3 DNA reads as TGTGCCAGCAGCCCCGGGACTAGCGCCTACAATGAGCAGTTCTTC. Protein: CASSPGTSAYNEQFF.

This clonotype has ten or more counts. At one boundary the junction diverges from the germline segment, which might be a read error. The chain employs TRBV20-1 and TRBJ1-1, with D possibly matching TRBD1 (6 bases). Germline V gene lookup returns CDR1 DFQATT and CDR2 SNEGSKA (reference sequence). The length of the CDR3 is 13 residues. Here the CDR3 reads CSARDRMNTEAFF. The DNA for the CDR3 is TGCAGTGCCAGAGACAGGATGAACACTGAAGCTTTCTTT.

This chain connects TRBV11-2 to TRBJ2-5; tentative D call: TRBD1 (5 bases). This CDR3 contains 10 residues. Trimming removed 8 bases at V and 11 bases at J, with 12 bases between. From germline, CDR1 is SGHAT and CDR2 FQNNGV. As DNA, the CDR3 is TGTGCCAGCGGGGCCAGGAGTCAGTACTTC. Encoded protein: CASGARSQYF.

Ten or more counts support this clonotype. The chain joins TRBV6-1 to TRBJ2-1; 14 bases align to TRBD2. The V segment lost 5 bases and the J segment 0 bases; nucleotides outside the gene matches: 9. This CDR3 has 19 amino acids. Germline values: CDR1 MNHNS, CDR2 SASEGT. The CDR3 sequence is CASSRRLAGGTSSYNEQFF. CDR3 coding DNA: TGTGCCAGCAGTCGACGACTAGCGGGAGGGACAAGCTCCTACAATGAGCAGTTCTTC.

About this clonotype itself: The conserved closing phenylalanine or tryptophan is absent in this CDR3, likely reflecting a read error. The chain couples TRBV5-1 to TRBJ2-7, with TRBD1 matching 9 bases. The CDR3 has 15 residues. Per germline, CDR1 SGHRS and CDR2 YFSETQ. With 0 bases clipped from V and 3 bases from J, the junction kept 4 bases outside the gene matches. CDR3 bases: TGCGCCAGCAGCTTGGGGGACAGGGTGAGCTACGAGCAGTACCTC. It yields the protein CASSLGDRVSYEQYL.

This clonotype was seen only a few times. The V gene is TRBV7-2, the J gene TRBJ2-1, with 9 bases fitting TRBD2. V dropped 5 bases and J dropped 8; count of bases not matched to a gene: 10. This CDR3 is built from 15 residues. The germline V gene encodes CDR1 SGHTA and CDR2 FQGNSA. The CDR3 is CASSPRASGTHEQFF. As DNA, the CDR3 is TGTGCCAGCAGCCCTCGGGCTAGCGGGACGCATGAGCAGTTCTTC. The whole variable domain, remainder taken from reference TRBV7-2 and TRBJ2-1, is GAGVSQSPSNKVTEKGKDVELRCDPISGHTALYWYRQSLGQGLEFLIYFQGNSAPDKSGLPSDRFSAERTGGSVSTLTIQRTQQEDSAVYLCASSPRASGTHEQFFGPGTRLTVL.

In this sample, this clonotype turned up a few times. The CDR3 protein is CASSLLSGDYGYTF. The CDR3 DNA sequence: TGTGCCAGCAGCTTATTGTCTGGGGACTATGGCTACACCTTC. The chain has TRBV11-2 and TRBJ1-2, with D uncertain. Germline CDR1 reads SGHAT; CDR2 reads FQNNGV. The CDR3 loop spans 14 amino acids. V lost 2 bases and J 3 bases, leaving 10 bases between the germline ends.